This section outlines one T cell receptor (beta chain) sequence together with its context. This CDR3 is built from 14 residues. The germline CDR1 and CDR2 sequences are SGHAT and FQNNGV. V lost 1 base and J lost 3, with 7 bases in between. The sample comes from a study of shared clonotypes between healthy human individuals. Method: immunoSEQ multiplex PCR; TCRdb's copy keeps in-frame clones and lacks some. The sample records under 750,000 clones, approximately 72% being singletons. V gene TRBV11-2 combines with J gene TRBJ2-1; no definite D call. The sequence came from a woman in her thirties in good health. Sequencing used memory CD4+ T cells sorted from blood. Subset: CD45RA-negative fraction. CDR3 in amino acids: CASSLGIVYNEQFF. The CDR3 region has the DNA TGTGCCAGCAGCTTAGGTATAGTCTACAATGAGCAGTTCTTC.